The text below deals with one T cell receptor beta chain. The data were taken from a study of blood T cell repertoires in COVID-19. Germline V gene lookup returns CDR1 LGHNT and CDR2 FRNRAP. Trimming shortened V by 5 bases and J by 11 bases, and 12 bases separated the two germline ends. The CDR3 is 11 amino acids. The repertoire was sequenced with immunoSEQ multiplex PCR; TCRdb's copy has only in-frame clones and lacks some. The data hold about 350,000 clones, with almost 90% observed a single time. Sample: PBMCs or T cells enriched from blood (not recorded which). The genes are TRBV12-5 and TRBJ1-1, with a tentative D call TRBD1 (6 bases). The sequence derives from a woman in her twenties or thirties who had been exposed to COVID-19. The CDR3 protein is CASGPQGMAFF. The CDR3 region has the DNA TGTGCTAGTGGTCCACAGGGTATGGCTTTCTTT.